This passage covers 26 T cell receptor beta chains from one sample sequenced in a study of Graves' ophthalmopathy and Graves' hyperthyroidism (dated by TCRdb to 2017 to 2018). Sequencing relied on an Illumina HiSeq 2000. For repertoire sequencing, TCR beta CDR3 regions were amplified from RNA transcripts. The first round was an RT-PCR using HTBI primers with the Qiagen OneStep RT-PCR kit, and this first round was followed by a second-round multiplex PCR, then size selection and purification. The public reads were reprocessed in TCRdb via fastp at Q25 and MiXCR, keeping in-frame beta chains. Each entry merges the rows of one CDR3 protein and shows their most common DNA and genes. Present in this sample are 400,000 to 500,000 distinct CDR3 sequences, around a fifth of which were seen just once. The top ten clones comprise roughly 3.2% of the sample. The source material was peripheral blood. All receptors come from a woman between 18 and 29 years old with stable Graves' hyperthyroidism. Donor details come from another sample of the same person, matched by shared clones.

This clonotype was seen at least ten times. The chain combines TRBV20-1 with TRBJ2-7, with D possibly matching TRBD2 (6 bases). Per germline, CDR1 DFQATT and CDR2 SNEGSKA (reference sequence). The CDR3 length is 15 residues. Trimming cost V 3 bases and J 6 bases, with 21 bases left between them. CDR3 sequence: CSASKSGLELAEQYF. The CDR3 DNA reads as TGCAGTGCTAGTAAATCGGGACTCGAGTTGGCCGAGCAGTACTTC.

In this sample, this clonotype turned up a few times. This rearrangement joins TRBV2 to TRBJ1-6, with D possibly matching TRBD1 (5 bases). Trimming cost V 8 bases and J 7 bases, with 9 bases left between them. Germline-derived CDR1 and CDR2 are SNHLY and FYNNEI. The length of the CDR3 is 12 residues. The CDR3 coding sequence is TGTGCCAGCGGCAGGGCGAATTCACCCCTCCACTTT. This translates into CASGRANSPLHF.

In its sample, this clonotype was seen many times. CDR3 in amino acids: CASSPKTEAFF. CDR3 in DNA: TGTGCCAGCTCACCGAAAACTGAAGCTTTCTTT. This chain links TRBV18 with TRBJ1-1, with D unclear. There are 11 residues in the CDR3. Trimming stripped 3 bases from V and 5 bases from J, with 4 bases between. Germline-derived CDR1 and CDR2 are KGHSH and LQKENI.

Regarding this clonotype: Since no conserved phenylalanine or tryptophan closes the CDR3, a read error is the likely cause. This chain uses TRBV6-1 with TRBJ1-2; D is unclear. The ends were cut back, 8 bases at V and 7 bases at J, with 17 bases in the middle. Looked up from germline, CDR1 is MNHNS and CDR2 is SASEGT. The CDR3 is 13 amino acids. The CDR3, as DNA: TGTGCCAGCCGAAGCGCCATGGAAGGTGGCTACACCCTC. It yields the protein CASRSAMEGGYTL.

J is TRBJ1-1 and V is TRBV7-8, with a possible D match to TRBD1 (6 bases). CDR1 SGHVS and CDR2 FQNEAQ come from the germline V gene. V was clipped by 0 bases and J by 5 bases, with 13 bases between them. CDR3 length: 15 residues. The CDR3 DNA is TGTGCCAGCAGCTTAGCCGGGGGCTTTAAGACTGAAGCTTTCTTT. This gives the protein CASSLAGGFKTEAFF.

This clonotype was seen ten or more times. Given the absence of the conserved phenylalanine or tryptophan at the CDR3 end, a read error is likely. V usage is TRBV5-1 and J usage is TRBJ1-6; possible D gene TRBD1, 6 bases. The germline CDR1 and CDR2 sequences are SGHRS and YFSETQ. V was trimmed by 0 bases and J by 4 bases, leaving 8 bases between them. The CDR3 is made up of 15 amino acids. The CDR3 DNA reads as TGCGCCAGCAGCTTGGGACAGGAGTATAATTCACCCCTCCACCTT. Its protein is CASSLGQEYNSPLHL.

This clonotype was counted ten times or more. This chain uses TRBV7-9 with TRBJ1-2; no reliable D call. Germline CDR1 and CDR2: SEHNR and FQNEAQ (reference sequence). The CDR3 is made up of 13 amino acids. V gave up 5 bases and J gave up 8 bases, with 15 bases separating them. CDR3 nucleotide sequence: TGTGCCAGCAGCCTAAGGACGGAAGAGGGCTACACCTTC. It is translated as CASSLRTEEGYTF.

This clonotype came up many times. This rearrangement joins TRBV7-8 to TRBJ2-6; 10 bases agree with TRBD1. The CDR3 extends over 14 amino acids. After removal of 5 bases from V and 16 bases from J, the junction contained 11 bases not matched to a gene. The germline CDR1 and CDR2 sequences are SGHVS and FQNEAQ. CDR3 in DNA: TGTGCCAGCAGCCAAGGGACAGGGGTTCTATGGCTGACTTTC. Translated, it gives CASSQGTGVLWLTF.

V and J are TRBV7-2 and TRBJ2-7; 13 positions agree with TRBD2. V dropped 5 bases and J dropped 11; count of bases not matched to a gene: 6. This CDR3 has 13 amino acids. The germline V gene has CDR1 SGHTA and CDR2 FQGNSA. CDR3 amino acids: CASSLGLAGDEYF. In DNA form, the CDR3 reads TGTGCCAGCAGCCTCGGACTAGCGGGAGATGAGTACTTC. Based on the CDR3 plus reference TRBV7-2 and TRBJ2-7, the full variable domain is GAGVSQSPSNKVTEKGKDVELRCDPISGHTALYWYRQSLGQGLEFLIYFQGNSAPDKSGLPSDRFSAERTGGSVSTLTIQRTQQEDSAVYLCASSLGLAGDEYFGPGTRLTVT.

The rearrangement joins TRBV6-1 to TRBJ2-2; 11 nucleotides match TRBD2. CDR1 and CDR2 (germline): MNHNS, SASEGT. The CDR3 is made up of 16 amino acids. V lost 6 bases to trimming and J lost 0 bases; unmatched junction nucleotides: 3. This chain's CDR3 is CASRATSGTNTGELFF. In nucleotides, the CDR3 is TGTGCCAGCAGGGCGACTAGCGGGACGAACACCGGGGAGCTGTTTTTT.

This clonotype showed up many times. The gene calls are TRBV7-2 and TRBJ1-1; 7 bases fit TRBD1. From germline, CDR1 is SGHTA and CDR2 FQGNSA. Losses at the gene ends were 5 bases for V and 1 base for J; bases not matched to a gene: 4. The CDR3 contains 14 residues. DNA for the CDR3: TGTGCCAGCAGCCGCAGGACAGGGAACACTGAAGCTTTCTTT. Its protein is CASSRRTGNTEAFF.

This clonotype was recorded at least ten times. The chain recombines TRBV5-6 with TRBJ2-5, with D possibly being TRBD1 (5 bases). With 3 bases removed from V and 3 bases from J, the gap between germline ends came to 12 bases. From germline, CDR1 is SGHDT and CDR2 YYEEEE. The length of the CDR3 is 14 residues. Here the CDR3 reads CASSSTALEETQYF. In nucleotides, the CDR3 is TGTGCCAGCAGCTCGACAGCACTTGAAGAGACCCAGTACTTC.

This clonotype appeared many times. V is TRBV7-9 and J is TRBJ2-4; D is ambiguous. The CDR3 spans 14 residues. Trimming stripped 1 base from V and 9 bases from J, with 13 bases between. CDR1 SEHNR and CDR2 FQNEAQ come from the germline V gene (reference sequence). The CDR3 spells CASSLVEDNPIQYF. DNA for the CDR3: TGTGCCAGCAGCTTAGTGGAAGACAACCCCATTCAGTACTTC.

This clonotype was seen at least ten times. The chain combines TRBV29-1 with TRBJ2-4, with no clear D. The CDR3 covers 12 residues. V was pared by 5 bases and J by 0 bases, with 5 bases between. In germline, CDR1 is SQVTM, CDR2 ANQGSEA. This chain's CDR3 is CSVYLAKNIQYF. The CDR3 DNA reads TGCAGCGTTTACTTAGCCAAAAACATTCAGTACTTC. Together with reference TRBV29-1 and TRBJ2-4, the CDR3 gives the full variable domain: SAVISQKPSRDICQRGTSLTIQCQVDSQVTMMFWYRQQPGQSLTLIATANQGSEATYESGFVIDKFPISRPNLTFSTLTVSNMSPEDSSIYLCSVYLAKNIQYFGAGTRLSVL.

This chain joins TRBV7-2 and TRBJ1-1; no definite D call. The CDR3 loop spans 15 amino acids. CDR1 is SGHTA and CDR2 is FQGNSA in the germline V gene. V shed 1 base and J shed 4 bases, with 13 bases lying between them. CDR3 in DNA: TGTGCCAGCAGCTTAGGCGGGCTAAGGTCCACTGAAGCTTTCTTT. Its translation: CASSLGGLRSTEAFF.

In regard to this clonotype: Just one base apart from a much larger clone, this may be a read error. The chain links TRBV27 to TRBJ2-4, with D perhaps TRBD1 (6 bases). This CDR3 contains 21 residues. Deletions cut 3 bases from V and 0 bases from J, with 27 bases between. Germline V gene data show CDR1 as MNHEY and CDR2 as SMNVEV (reference sequence). CDR3 loop: CASSLAPPGTQLSSAKNIQYF. In DNA, the CDR3 is TGTGCCAGCAGTTTGGCCCCCCCCGGGACACAGCTTTCCTCAGCCAAAAACATTCAGTACTTC.

The chain is built from TRBV6-1 and TRBJ1-2, with TRBD1 as a possible D gene (6 bases). The CDR3 loop spans 16 amino acids. Germline V gene lookup returns CDR1 MNHNS and CDR2 SASEGT. The V end was cut by 7 bases, the J end by 4 bases, with 22 bases between. The CDR3 reads CASIEWGGQTSYGYTF. In nucleotides, the CDR3 is TGTGCCAGCATTGAGTGGGGGGGGCAGACCTCCTATGGCTACACCTTC.

This clonotype appeared many times. The rearrangement links TRBV12-3 or TRBV12-4 to TRBJ1-5; D is undetermined. The CDR3 totals 13 residues. The ends were cut back, 2 bases at V and 4 bases at J, with 6 bases in the middle. The CDR3 DNA sequence: TGTGCCAGCAGTTTAAGCAAAAATCAGCCCCAGCATTTT. Encoded protein: CASSLSKNQPQHF.

This clonotype was counted between two and nine times. The chain uses TRBV24-1 and TRBJ2-7, with D perhaps matching TRBD2 (5 bases). The ends were cut back, 6 bases at V and 7 bases at J, with 12 bases in the middle. Germline lookup yields CDR1 KGHDR and CDR2 SFDVKD. The CDR3 totals 12 residues. CDR3 in amino acids: CATSRGPREQYF. The DNA of the CDR3 is TGTGCCACCAGTCGCGGGCCGAGGGAGCAGTACTTC.

This clonotype was observed many times. The rearrangement uses TRBV27 and TRBJ2-7; 7 bases map to TRBD1. The CDR3 extends over 16 amino acids. Germline CDR1 MNHEY, CDR2 SMNVEV (reference sequence). Trimming cost V 2 bases and J 4 bases; bases outside gene matches: 11. The CDR3: CASSLDRYRGSYEQYF. The CDR3 DNA reads as TGTGCCAGCAGTTTAGACCGATACAGGGGATCGTACGAGCAGTACTTC.

At least ten counts were recorded for this clonotype. V and J are TRBV7-2 and TRBJ2-5; 11 bases agree with TRBD2. Trimming removed 5 bases from V and 5 bases from J; junction bases left unmatched: 10. Looked up from germline, CDR1 is SGHTA and CDR2 is FQGNSA. The CDR3 is 16 amino acids. The CDR3 DNA reads as TGTGCCAGCAGCCCGGGACTAGCGGCATCTAGTGAGACCCAGTACTTC. It encodes CASSPGLAASSETQYF.

Notes on this clonotype: With a much larger clone just one base away, this may be a read error. The genes are TRBV5-1 and TRBJ2-7; 7 positions match TRBD1. The CDR3 extends over 12 amino acids. Germline loops: CDR1 SGHRS, CDR2 YFSETQ. CDR3 residues: CSSSLAHGTEYF. Written as DNA, the CDR3 is TGCTCCAGCAGCTTGGCCCATGGGACAGAGTACTTC.

This clonotype came up many times. V is TRBV28 and J is TRBJ1-1; D is uncertain. There are 14 residues in the CDR3. Germline assignment: CDR1 MDHEN and CDR2 SYDVKM. Trimming pared 2 bases from V and 0 bases from J, leaving 7 bases between. This CDR3 is CASSLSQLNTEAFF. The DNA of the CDR3 is TGTGCCAGCAGTTTAAGTCAGCTGAACACTGAAGCTTTCTTT.

This clonotype was seen repeatedly, ten times or more. V gene TRBV13 combines with J gene TRBJ2-7; TRBD2 aligns across 7 bases. From germline, CDR1 is PRHDT and CDR2 FYEKMQ (reference sequence). The CDR3 has 14 residues. The J segment lost 5 bases and the V segment lost 0 bases, leaving 4 bases of the junction unmatched. CDR3 region: CASSLGYLADEQYF. The CDR3, as DNA: TGTGCCAGCAGCTTAGGCTACCTAGCGGACGAGCAGTACTTC. Full variable domain (remainder filled in from reference TRBV13 and TRBJ2-7): AAGVIQSPRHLIKEKRETATLKCYPIPRHDTVYWYQQGPGQDPQFLISFYEKMQSDKGSIPDRFSAQQFSDYHSELNMSSLELGDSALYFCASSLGYLADEQYFGPGTRLTVT.

V is TRBV5-1 and J is TRBJ2-5; possible D gene TRBD2, 6 bases. In germline, CDR1 is SGHRS, CDR2 YFSETQ. The CDR3 loop spans 15 amino acids. Trimming took 4 bases from V and 2 from J, leaving 15 bases between them. CDR3 nucleotide sequence: TGCGCCAGCAGCCCCACGCGGGGAACGCAAGAGACCCAGTACTTC. Translating gives CASSPTRGTQETQYF.

This clonotype was recorded many times. V and J are TRBV18 and TRBJ2-7, with TRBD2 matching over 13 bases. CDR1 is KGHSH, CDR2 LQKENI, per germline. The ends lost 5 bases at V and 3 bases at J; junction bases unmatched: 7. This CDR3 region has 16 residues. The CDR3 protein is CASSNSGTSGVYEQYF. CDR3 bases: TGTGCCAGCTCAAATTCCGGGACTAGCGGGGTCTACGAGCAGTACTTC.